These 22 T cell receptor beta chains were sequenced from one sample in a study of T cell responses to AZD1222 COVID-19 vaccine (dated by TCRdb to 2020 to 2023). The sample's time point label, in plain terms: baseline before first vaccination. The library relied on the immunoSEQ multiplex PCR assay. Imported from immuneACCESS, the table was reduced by TCRdb to in-frame sequences with V and J called. These copies leave out some clones; in studies compared against another copy, an unresolved V gene accounts for under half, and the cause of the remainder is not known. Here the sample has about 140,000 clones; about 91% occur a single time. The ten largest make up about 4.4% of the sample. The source was peripheral blood, collected on day 0 of AZD1222 vaccination. The receptors stem from an adult in good health.

On this clone itself: One junction end does not reproduce the germline sequence, and a read error may be involved. V usage is TRBV19 and J usage is TRBJ2-7; D might be TRBD1 (6 bases). Germline V lookup: CDR1 LNHDA, CDR2 SQIVND (reference sequence). The CDR3 runs to 14 residues. The CDR3: CASKSRGLSHEQYF. The DNA for the CDR3 is TGTGCCAGTAAATCCAGGGGCCTCTCCCACGAGCAGTACTTC.

The chain joins TRBV2 to TRBJ1-3; no clear D gene. The CDR3 contains 16 residues. Germline-derived CDR1 and CDR2 are SNHLY and FYNNEI. V lost 3 bases, J lost 0 bases, and 12 bases lay in between. The chain's CDR3 is CASSDTLGFSGNTIYF. The CDR3 DNA follows: TGTGCCAGCAGTGATACGTTAGGGTTCTCTGGAAACACCATATATTTT.

This clone has only one observation. For the CDR3, the DNA is TGTGCCAGCAGCCCTGGGACTAGCAGAGATGAGCAGTTCTTC. It encodes CASSPGTSRDEQFF. V and J are TRBV3-1 (or the pseudogene TRBV3-2) and TRBJ2-1, with 9 bases identical to TRBD2. With 4 bases clipped from V and 8 bases from J, the junction kept 6 bases outside the gene matches. Germline V CDR1 and CDR2: LGHDT, YNNKEL (reference sequence). This CDR3 comprises 14 residues.

The table lists this clone with a few counts. The genes are TRBV3-1 (or the pseudogene TRBV3-2) and TRBJ2-7; no reliable D call. The CDR3 sequence is 11 residues long. V gave up 1 base and J gave up 12 bases, with 10 bases separating them. Germline V gene data show CDR1 as LGHDT and CDR2 as YNNKEL (reference sequence). CDR3 nucleotide sequence: TGTGCCAGCAGCCAAGGCTCCGGCGTGTACTTC. It yields the protein CASSQGSGVYF.

The J gene is TRBJ1-5, the V gene TRBV6-5, with D unresolved. V lost 5 bases and J 7 bases, leaving 12 bases between the germline ends. The V gene's germline CDR1 is MNHEY and CDR2 SVGAGI. There are 13 residues in the CDR3. The chain's CDR3 is CASSTPGGQPQHF. CDR3 sequence (DNA): TGTGCCAGCAGTACCCCCGGCGGACAGCCCCAGCATTTT.

This chain uses TRBV16 with TRBJ2-1; unclear D gene. V dropped 0 bases and J dropped 7 bases, with 7 bases sitting between them. This CDR3 is built from 13 residues. CDR1 is KGHSY, CDR2 FQNENV, per germline. CDR3 nucleotide sequence: TGTGCCAGCAGCCAATCGGTCGGGAATGAGCAGTTCTTC. Its protein is CASSQSVGNEQFF.

The V call is TRBV20-1, the J call TRBJ2-7, with D maybe TRBD1 (8 bases). Germline V CDR1 and CDR2: DFQATT, SNEGSKA (reference sequence). This CDR3 has 15 amino acids. Deletions cut 3 bases from V and 1 base from J, with 16 bases between. The CDR3 loop reads CSASTGGVKSYEQYF. In DNA form, the CDR3 reads TGCAGTGCTAGTACAGGGGGGGTAAAATCCTACGAGCAGTACTTC.

This clone was detected only a few times. This chain links TRBV30 with TRBJ1-5, with D hard to call. Germline-derived CDR1 and CDR2 are GTSNPN and SVGIG (reference sequence). V lost 4 bases and J 1 base, leaving 17 bases between the germline ends. The CDR3 runs 16 residues. The CDR3 DNA follows: TGTGCCTGGAACCCGGGCGGGCAGGCCAGCAATCAGCCCCAGCATTTT. Translating gives CAWNPGGQASNQPQHF.

This chain connects TRBV6-5 to TRBJ2-7; 7 bases are shared with TRBD1. Germline CDR1 is MNHEY and CDR2 is SVGAGI. Trimming at V came to 2 bases and at J to 0 bases, leaving 4 bases not matched to a gene. The CDR3 is made up of 15 amino acids. The CDR3 coding sequence is TGTGCCAGCAGTTACGCGGCAGGGGGCTCCTACGAGCAGTACTTC. It translates to CASSYAAGGSYEQYF.

V gene TRBV19 combines with J gene TRBJ1-1, with D possibly being TRBD1 (6 bases). The CDR3 consists of 14 residues. With 5 bases removed from V and 4 bases from J, the gap between germline ends came to 14 bases. CDR1 is LNHDA and CDR2 is SQIVND in the germline V gene (reference sequence). CDR3 in DNA: TGTGCCAGTAGTTATGGAGGGGGGGGCACTGAAGCTTTCTTT. Its protein product is CASSYGGGGTEAFF.

The gene calls are TRBV2 and TRBJ1-2; D call uncertain. Per germline, CDR1 SNHLY and CDR2 FYNNEI. V was shortened by 7 bases and J by 4 bases, with 10 bases between the two germline ends. The CDR3 contains 12 residues. The CDR3 loop is CASKIGLYGYTF. The CDR3 DNA is TGTGCCAGCAAGATAGGGCTCTATGGCTACACCTTC.

The chain joins TRBV6-5 to TRBJ1-1, with a possible D match to TRBD1 (5 bases). The CDR3 spans 15 residues. V gave up 6 bases and J gave up 1 base, with 15 bases separating them. CDR1 is MNHEY, CDR2 SVGAGI, per germline. The CDR3 reads CASRGRGMENTEAFF. For the CDR3, the DNA is TGTGCCAGCAGGGGACGTGGGATGGAGAACACTGAAGCTTTCTTT.

This chain joins TRBV3-1 (or the pseudogene TRBV3-2) and TRBJ2-3; D is unclear. Germline loops: CDR1 LGHDT, CDR2 YNNKEL (reference sequence). V was pared by 0 bases and J by 6 bases, with 10 bases between. The CDR3 extends over 14 amino acids. The CDR3 reads CASSQESARDTQYF. For the CDR3, the DNA is TGTGCCAGCAGCCAAGAGTCAGCTAGGGATACGCAGTATTTT.

This chain uses TRBV29-1 with TRBJ1-1, with D possibly being TRBD1 (5 bases). Germline lookup yields CDR1 SQVTM and CDR2 ANQGSEA. The CDR3 covers 11 residues. Trimming removed 4 bases from V and 7 bases from J, with 10 bases in between. CDR3 DNA: TGCAGCGTTGTCGGGGCGGTTGAAGCTTTCTTT. Amino acids: CSVVGAVEAFF.

The chain uses TRBV10-3 and TRBJ1-1, with 7 bases lining up with TRBD1. V dropped 4 bases and J dropped 2; count of bases not matched to a gene: 10. The CDR3 spans 16 residues. CDR1 is ENHRY, CDR2 SYGVKD, per germline. In nucleotides, the CDR3 is TGTGCCATCAGTGGGGCACAGGGGATACTCAACACTGAAGCTTTCTTT. It yields the protein CAISGAQGILNTEAFF.

The rearrangement joins TRBV6-5 to TRBJ2-2, with TRBD2 as a possible D gene (5 bases). V lost 2 bases and J lost 4, with 8 bases in between. In germline, CDR1 is MNHEY, CDR2 SVGAGI. There are 14 residues in the CDR3. In nucleotides, the CDR3 is TGTGCCAGCAGTTACGAACGGGGCACCGGGGAGCTGTTTTTT. Translated, it gives CASSYERGTGELFF.

This chain uses TRBV6-5 with TRBJ1-4; TRBD1 aligns across 7 bases. Germline trimming cut 8 bases from V and 7 bases from J; bases unmatched to any gene: 10. This CDR3 spans 14 amino acids. Germline assignment: CDR1 MNHEY and CDR2 SVGAGI. The CDR3 DNA is TGTGCCAGCTGTCGGGCGGGGACAGCTGAAAAACTGTTTTTT. Encoded protein: CASCRAGTAEKLFF.

J is TRBJ1-2 and V is TRBV18; D not certain. CDR3 size: 14 residues. Germline V CDR1 and CDR2: KGHSH, LQKENI. Trimming left V 3 bases short and J 2 bases short, with 10 bases between. CDR3 in amino acids: CASSPPGRNYGYTF. The CDR3 nucleotides are TGTGCCAGCTCACCTCCCGGACGGAACTATGGCTACACCTTC.

The gene calls are TRBV3-1 (or the pseudogene TRBV3-2) and TRBJ1-4; no clear D gene. Trimming took off 1 base at V and 10 bases at J, with 13 bases between the two ends. CDR1 LGHDT and CDR2 YNNKEL come from the germline V gene (reference sequence). The CDR3 loop spans 14 amino acids. CDR3 DNA: TGTGCCAGCAGCCAAGGGGGAACGGTCGGAAAACTGTTTTTT. Its translation: CASSQGGTVGKLFF.

The rearrangement links TRBV7-2 to TRBJ1-2, with no clear D. V lost 2 bases, J lost 7 bases, and 11 bases lay in between. Germline V gene sequence: CDR1 SGHTA, CDR2 FQGNSA. This CDR3 has 13 residues. CDR3 bases: TGTGCCAGCAGCTTAAGAGATATCGGTGGCTACACCTTC. Amino acids: CASSLRDIGGYTF.

The V gene is TRBV30, the J gene TRBJ2-1; tentative D call: TRBD1 (5 bases). The CDR3 sequence is 13 residues long. V was clipped by 2 bases and J by 5 bases, with 10 bases between them. Germline CDR1 reads GTSNPN; CDR2 reads SVGIG (reference sequence). DNA of the CDR3: TGTGCCTGGAGTTGGGGCGGAAACAATGAGCAGTTCTTC. It yields the protein CAWSWGGNNEQFF.

The V gene is TRBV6-5, the J gene TRBJ2-7, with D possibly being TRBD2 (5 bases). Germline CDR1 and CDR2: MNHEY and SVGAGI. This CDR3 comprises 14 residues. V lost 6 bases and J 2 bases, leaving 14 bases between the germline ends. The CDR3 loop reads CASRDSSSAYEQYF. The CDR3 region has the DNA TGTGCCAGCAGGGACTCCTCCTCGGCCTACGAGCAGTACTTC.